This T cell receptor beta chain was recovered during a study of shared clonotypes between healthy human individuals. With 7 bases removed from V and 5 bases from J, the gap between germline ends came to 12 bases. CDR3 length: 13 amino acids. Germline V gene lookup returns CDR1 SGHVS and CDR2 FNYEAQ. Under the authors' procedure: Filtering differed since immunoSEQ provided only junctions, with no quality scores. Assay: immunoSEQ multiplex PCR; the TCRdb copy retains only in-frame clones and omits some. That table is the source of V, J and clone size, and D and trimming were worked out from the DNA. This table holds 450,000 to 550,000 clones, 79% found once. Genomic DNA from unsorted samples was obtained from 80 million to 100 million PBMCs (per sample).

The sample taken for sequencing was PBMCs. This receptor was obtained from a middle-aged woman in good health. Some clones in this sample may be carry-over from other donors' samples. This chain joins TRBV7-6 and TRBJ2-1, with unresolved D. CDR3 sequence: CASMADLHNEQFF. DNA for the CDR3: TGTGCCAGCATGGCGGATCTGCACAATGAGCAGTTCTTC.